Listed here are 8 T cell receptor beta chains from one sample, sequenced in a study of blood T cell repertoires in COVID-19. The assay was immunoSEQ multiplex PCR, and TCRdb's table has in-frame clones only and misses some. The data hold more than 200,000 clones, with nearly 90% observed a single time. Sequencing input: PBMCs or T cells enriched from blood (not recorded which). The receptor source for this set is a woman in her twenties or thirties with acute COVID-19.

The CDR3 protein is CASSSADTQYF. DNA for the CDR3: TGCGCCAGCTCTTCAGCAGATACGCAGTATTTT. The chain carries TRBV5-1 and TRBJ2-3; no reliable D call. This CDR3 is built from 11 residues. V was cut by 7 bases and J by 4 bases, with 7 bases left in between. Germline V CDR1 and CDR2: SGHRS, YFSETQ.

This clone was detected only once. The chain links TRBV3-1 (or the pseudogene TRBV3-2) to TRBJ1-1; no firm D call. The CDR3 spans 21 residues. The V gene lost 4 bases and the J gene lost 1 base, with 31 bases spanning the gap. Per germline, CDR1 LGHDT and CDR2 YNNKEL (reference sequence). The CDR3 region is CASSPPSRWASGGPSNTEAFF. In DNA form, the CDR3 reads TGTGCCAGCAGCCCGCCAAGCCGGTGGGCTTCAGGAGGTCCCTCGAACACTGAAGCTTTCTTT.

This chain links TRBV18 with TRBJ2-7, with 8 bases aligning to TRBD1. Trimming took 3 bases from V and 3 from J; bases not matched to a gene: 4. The CDR3 totals 14 residues. Germline CDR1 and CDR2: KGHSH and LQKENI. The CDR3 reads CASSPGQADYEQYF. The DNA for the CDR3 is TGTGCCAGCTCACCGGGACAGGCCGACTACGAGCAGTACTTC.

This chain joins TRBV7-9 and TRBJ1-2, with 8 bases matching TRBD1. The germline V gene has CDR1 SEHNR and CDR2 FQNEAQ (reference sequence). The CDR3 is 15 amino acids. J lost 2 bases, V lost 5 bases, and 7 bases had no gene match. CDR3: CASSDKGQDNYGYTF. The CDR3 nucleotides are TGTGCCAGCAGCGATAAGGGACAGGACAACTATGGCTACACCTTC.

The rearrangement uses TRBV6-5 and TRBJ2-5, with TRBD2 identical over 8 bases. CDR1 is MNHEY, CDR2 SVGAGI, per germline. The V segment lost 8 bases and the J segment 4 bases; nucleotides outside the gene matches: 12. CDR3 size: 15 residues. CDR3 sequence (DNA): TGTGCCAGCCGCCTAGACTCGGGGGGGCGAGAGACCCAGTACTTC. It codes for CASRLDSGGRETQYF.

This rearrangement joins TRBV30 to TRBJ2-7, with 9 bases identical to TRBD1. Trimming cost V 0 bases and J 5 bases; bases outside gene matches: 8. This CDR3 has 15 amino acids. Per the germline V gene, CDR1 is GTSNPN and CDR2 is SVGIG (reference sequence). The CDR3 coding sequence is TGTGCCTGGAGTGTTGGGGCGACAGGGGGTGACGAGCAGTACTTC. As protein: CAWSVGATGGDEQYF.

The chain recombines TRBV6-5 with TRBJ1-3; D unclear. The CDR3 consists of 11 residues. Germline V gene data show CDR1 as MNHEY and CDR2 as SVGAGI. V lost 10 bases to trimming and J lost 4 bases, with 8 bases between them. The CDR3 is CATLLGNTIYF. For the CDR3, the DNA is TGTGCCACCCTATTAGGAAACACCATATATTTT.

In its sample, this clone was seen a few times. This sequence joins TRBV3-1 (or the pseudogene TRBV3-2) and TRBJ2-2; D perhaps matches TRBD1 (5 bases). Germline loops: CDR1 LGHDT, CDR2 YNNKEL (reference sequence). V lost 4 bases and J 2 bases, leaving 14 bases between the germline ends. The CDR3 loop spans 16 amino acids. The CDR3 coding sequence is TGTGCCAGCAGCCTACCACGGACATTTAACACCGGGGAGCTGTTTTTT. This codes for CASSLPRTFNTGELFF.